This TCR beta chain was found in a study of T cell responses to AZD1222 COVID-19 vaccine. Study results and caveats: Donors skewed white British and female; clonal diversity was possibly underestimated. The reported proportion of spike-specific TCRs targeting unmutated variant regions was nearly half. Increases in Spike-specific TCR breadth and depth were seen after two AZD1222 doses.

This clone showed up just once. Its antigen remains unidentified. Researchers grouped second doses given at about 4 or about 12 weeks into one pool. With 5 bases removed from V and 4 bases from J, the gap between germline ends came to 12 bases. The CDR3 covers 14 residues. The germline CDR1 and CDR2 sequences are ENHRY and SYGVKD. Produced via immunoSEQ multiplex PCR; TCRdb's table is partial and in-frame only. The sample lists 200,000 or so clones, approximately 93% occurring once. This specimen was peripheral blood, taken 28 days after the second AZD1222 dose. This receptor was identified in an adult who received the AZD1222 COVID-19 vaccine. V gene TRBV10-3 combines with J gene TRBJ2-1; D is perhaps TRBD1 (6 bases). The CDR3, as DNA: TGTGCCATCAGTTCCCAGGGGTCATACAATGAGCAGTTCTTC. Its protein product is CAISSQGSYNEQFF.